Shown below are 13 T cell receptor beta chains from a single sample sequenced in a study of blood T cell repertoires in COVID-19. Sequencing was performed with immunoSEQ multiplex PCR; in TCRdb, only in-frame clones are kept and a portion is missing. The sample shows some 350,000 clones, 87% of them seen only once. The sequencing sample was made of peripheral blood. Receptors originate from a woman between 50 and 59 years old with COVID-19, enrolled during active disease.

This clone was picked up a small number of times. This sequence joins TRBV5-1 and TRBJ2-2; 8 bases agree with TRBD2. The CDR3 covers 15 residues. Germline V CDR1 and CDR2: SGHRS, YFSETQ. After removal of 5 bases from V and 6 bases from J, the junction contained 9 bases not matched to a gene. The CDR3 sequence is CASRTSASGAGELFF. The CDR3 nucleotides read TGCGCCAGCAGGACTAGCGCAAGCGGGGCCGGGGAGCTGTTTTTT.

V usage is TRBV7-8 and J usage is TRBJ1-2, with D possibly TRBD1 on 5 matching bases. The V end was cut by 2 bases, the J end by 4 bases, with 14 bases between. CDR3 length equals 15 residues. Germline CDR1 reads SGHVS; CDR2 reads FQNEAQ. The CDR3 sequence is CASSLIGATGYGYTF. CDR3 in DNA: TGTGCCAGCAGCTTAATTGGGGCGACTGGCTATGGCTACACCTTC. The entire variable domain, with the rest obtained from reference TRBV7-8 and TRBJ1-2, is as follows: GAGVSQSPRYKVAKRGQDVALRCDPISGHVSLFWYQQALGQGPEFLTYFQNEAQLDKSGLPSDRFFAERPEGSVSTLKIQRTQQEDSAVYLCASSLIGATGYGYTFGSGTRLTVV.

The V gene is TRBV2, the J gene TRBJ2-3, with TRBD2 matching over 9 bases. With V trimmed by 8 bases and J by 4 bases, 7 bases remained unmatched. Germline-derived CDR1 and CDR2 are SNHLY and FYNNEI. This CDR3 spans 14 amino acids. The CDR3 DNA sequence: TGTGCCAGCGGGAGCGGGAGGTGGGCAGATACGCAGTATTTT. Translating gives CASGSGRWADTQYF. Using reference TRBV2 and TRBJ2-3 for the parts outside the CDR3, the full variable domain is EPEVTQTPSHQVTQMGQEVILRCVPISNHLYFYWYRQILGQKVEFLVSFYNNEISEKSEIFDDQFSVERPDGSNFTLKIRSTKLEDSAMYFCASGSGRWADTQYFGPGTRLTVL.

J is TRBJ2-5 and V is TRBV19, with 8 bases identical to TRBD1. V lost 7 bases to trimming and J lost 4 bases; unmatched junction nucleotides: 5. Germline lookup yields CDR1 LNHDA and CDR2 SQIVND (reference sequence). The CDR3 runs 13 residues. In DNA, the CDR3 is TGTGCCAGTATTGGCAGGGGGCTAGAGACCCAGTACTTC. Amino acids: CASIGRGLETQYF.

To note about this clone: The same CDR3 is also encoded by other DNA sequences in this sample. V usage is TRBV2 and J usage is TRBJ1-5, with TRBD1 identical over 9 bases. The trim removed 6 bases at V and 7 bases at J, leaving 7 bases unmatched. The CDR3 covers 14 residues. The germline gives CDR1 SNHLY, CDR2 FYNNEI. This CDR3 reads CASSRDRVDQPQHF. The CDR3 bases are TGTGCCAGCAGCCGGGACAGGGTGGACCAGCCCCAGCATTTT.

The genes are TRBV29-1 and TRBJ1-1; 7 bases are shared with TRBD1. The V and J ends lost 7 bases and 7 bases, in that order; junction bases with no gene match: 15. The CDR3 runs 14 residues. The germline V gene encodes CDR1 SQVTM and CDR2 ANQGSEA. CDR3 DNA sequence: TGCAGCGCCATGAGTCTAGGGGGCCGGTATGAAGCTTTCTTT. Protein: CSAMSLGGRYEAFF.

This clone was counted between two and nine times. The J gene is TRBJ2-7, the V gene TRBV11-3, with D perhaps TRBD2 (5 bases). This CDR3 spans 12 amino acids. Trimming pared 6 bases from V and 8 bases from J, leaving 14 bases between. Germline V CDR1 and CDR2: SGHNT, YENEEA. CDR3 amino acids: CASSPSAAKQYF. The CDR3 DNA is TGTGCCAGCAGTCCCTCAGCGGCCAAGCAGTACTTC. Drawing the rest from reference TRBV11-3 and TRBJ2-7, the complete variable domain is EAGVVQSPRYKIIEKKQPVAFWCNPISGHNTLYWYLQNLGQGPELLIRYENEEAVDDSQLPKDRFSAERLKGVDSTLKIQPAELGDSAVYLCASSPSAAKQYFGPGTRLTVT.

The chain employs TRBV6-5 and TRBJ1-1; no clear D gene. CDR1 and CDR2 (germline): MNHEY, SVGAGI. The CDR3 is made up of 15 amino acids. The V end lost 5 bases, the J end lost 1 base, and 14 bases lay between the germline ends. CDR3 coding DNA: TGTGCCAGCAGTCCCGAGTCTATAGCGAACACTGAAGCTTTCTTT. Encoded protein: CASSPESIANTEAFF.

The V call is TRBV7-2, the J call TRBJ1-1, with a weak D call TRBD1 (5 bases). The CDR3 runs to 15 residues. Germline CDR1 reads SGHTA; CDR2 reads FQGNSA. With 2 bases removed from V and 1 base from J, the gap between germline ends came to 11 bases. Here the CDR3 reads CASSLRGMRNTEAFF. For the CDR3, the DNA is TGTGCCAGCAGCTTACGGGGGATGAGGAACACTGAAGCTTTCTTT.

V and J are TRBV4-1 and TRBJ2-2; D is possibly TRBD2 (6 bases). The germline CDR1 and CDR2 sequences are MGHRA and YSYEKL. Trimming removed 1 base from V and 0 bases from J, with 15 bases in between. The CDR3 sequence is 18 residues long. The DNA of the CDR3 is TGCGCCAGCAGCCAAGGGCGGGGCGGCAGCTCGAACACCGGGGAGCTGTTTTTT. It translates to CASSQGRGGSSNTGELFF.

The V call is TRBV6-1, the J call TRBJ2-7; D might be TRBD2 (5 bases). V was cut by 0 bases and J by 10 bases, with 16 bases left in between. CDR1 and CDR2 (germline): MNHNS, SASEGT. This CDR3 comprises 14 residues. Written as DNA, the CDR3 is TGTGCCAGCAGTGAAGCTGGACGGCAGACGGGACAGTACTTC. Translation gives CASSEAGRQTGQYF.

The V gene is TRBV11-3, the J gene TRBJ2-7; a weak D match, TRBD2 (6 bases). The V and J ends lost 5 bases and 4 bases respectively, with 21 bases between them. This CDR3 spans 16 amino acids. Looked up from germline, CDR1 is SGHNT and CDR2 is YENEEA. The CDR3 region has the DNA TGTGCCAGCAGCCAAACAAGTCCGGGACTTCTATACGAGCAGTACTTC. It specifies CASSQTSPGLLYEQYF.

The chain links TRBV7-9 to TRBJ1-2, with TRBD1 as a possible D gene (6 bases). Trimming removed 8 bases at V and 4 bases at J, with 14 bases between. CDR1 is SEHNR and CDR2 is FQNEAQ in the germline V gene (reference sequence). This CDR3 has 13 residues. This CDR3 is CASGLTGTYGYTF. The CDR3 DNA reads TGTGCCAGCGGTCTTACAGGGACCTATGGCTACACCTTC.